The present T cell receptor beta chain was sequenced within a study of memory CD4+ T cells and cytomegalovirus serostatus. Whole-study context: Of the healthy Belgian adults, several were CMV seropositive and approximately 25 seronegative.

This CDR3 region has 16 residues. The V end lost 2 bases, the J end lost 3 bases, and 13 bases lay between the germline ends. Germline V gene lookup returns CDR1 MNHNY and CDR2 SVGAGI (reference sequence). The sort gate was single viable CD3+CD4+CD8-CD45RO+ cells for memory CD4+ T cells. Serum IgG to CMV pp150, pp28, p38 and p52 defined serostatus. Authors' processing steps: Out-of-frame sequences were removed, leaving about 2.2 million distinct TCRbeta sequences. Only in-frame clones appear in the TCRdb table, and some are missing; sequencing was by immunoSEQ multiplex PCR. Clone size and the V and J calls come from that table; the DNA yielded D and trimming. This table holds just under 40,000 clones, around 78% found once.

The receptor was isolated from an adult in good health and CMV-seronegative. The chain uses TRBV6-6 and TRBJ1-4; D is unclear. Sequenced sample: memory CD4+ T cells from blood. This CDR3 is CASSYGSARANEKLFF. CDR3 nucleotide sequence: TGTGCCAGCAGTTACGGGTCGGCCCGAGCTAATGAAAAACTGTTTTTT.